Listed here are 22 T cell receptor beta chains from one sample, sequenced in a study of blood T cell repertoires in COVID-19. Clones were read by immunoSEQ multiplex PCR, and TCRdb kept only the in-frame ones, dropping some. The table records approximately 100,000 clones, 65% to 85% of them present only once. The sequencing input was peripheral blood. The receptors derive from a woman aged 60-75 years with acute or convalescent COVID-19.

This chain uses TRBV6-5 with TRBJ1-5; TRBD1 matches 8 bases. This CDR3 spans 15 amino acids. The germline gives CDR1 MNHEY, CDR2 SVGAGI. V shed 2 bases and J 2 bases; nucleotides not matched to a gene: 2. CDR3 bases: TGTGCCAGCAGTTACCGGACAGGGCGCAATCAGCCCCAGCATTTT. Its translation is CASSYRTGRNQPQHF.

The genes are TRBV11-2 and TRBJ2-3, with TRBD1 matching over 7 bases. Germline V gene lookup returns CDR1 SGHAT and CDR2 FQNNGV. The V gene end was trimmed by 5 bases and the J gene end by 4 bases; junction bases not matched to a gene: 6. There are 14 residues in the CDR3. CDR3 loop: CASSTQTGPDTQYF. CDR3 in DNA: TGTGCCAGCAGCACACAGACAGGGCCAGATACGCAGTATTTT.

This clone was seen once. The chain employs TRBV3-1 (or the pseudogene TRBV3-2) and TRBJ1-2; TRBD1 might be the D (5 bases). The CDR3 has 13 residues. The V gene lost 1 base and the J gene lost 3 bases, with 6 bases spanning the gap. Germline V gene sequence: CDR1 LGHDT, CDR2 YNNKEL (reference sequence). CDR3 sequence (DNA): TGTGCCAGCAGCCAAGCAGGGTACTATGGCTACACCTTC. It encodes CASSQAGYYGYTF.

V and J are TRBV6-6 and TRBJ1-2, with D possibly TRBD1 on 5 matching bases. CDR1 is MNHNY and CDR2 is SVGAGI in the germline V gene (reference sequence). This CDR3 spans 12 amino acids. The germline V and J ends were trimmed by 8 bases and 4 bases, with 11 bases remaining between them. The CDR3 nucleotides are TGTGCCAGCGATACTCAGGGCTATGGCTACACCTTC. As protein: CASDTQGYGYTF.

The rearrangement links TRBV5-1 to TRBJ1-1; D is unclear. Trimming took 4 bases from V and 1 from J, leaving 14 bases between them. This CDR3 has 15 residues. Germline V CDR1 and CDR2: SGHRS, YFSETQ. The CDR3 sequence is CASSDRLQANTEAFF. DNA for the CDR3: TGCGCCAGCAGCGATCGTTTGCAGGCGAACACTGAAGCTTTCTTT. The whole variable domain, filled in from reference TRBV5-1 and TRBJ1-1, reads KAGVTQTPRYLIKTRGQQVTLSCSPISGHRSVSWYQQTPGQGLQFLFEYFSETQRNKGNFPGRFSGRQFSNSRSEMNVSTLELGDSALYLCASSDRLQANTEAFFGQGTRLTVV.

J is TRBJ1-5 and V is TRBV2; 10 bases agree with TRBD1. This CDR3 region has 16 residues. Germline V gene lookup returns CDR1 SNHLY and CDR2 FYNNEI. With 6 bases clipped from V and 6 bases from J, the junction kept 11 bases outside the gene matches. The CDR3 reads CASRARADRGSQPQHF. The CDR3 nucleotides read TGTGCCAGCAGGGCCAGAGCGGACAGGGGGAGTCAGCCCCAGCATTTT.

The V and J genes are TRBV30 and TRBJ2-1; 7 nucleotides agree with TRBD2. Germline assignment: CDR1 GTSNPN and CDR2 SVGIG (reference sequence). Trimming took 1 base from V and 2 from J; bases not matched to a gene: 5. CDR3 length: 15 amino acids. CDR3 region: CAWSGRGIAYNEQFF. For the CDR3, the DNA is TGTGCCTGGAGTGGGCGGGGGATTGCCTACAATGAGCAGTTCTTC.

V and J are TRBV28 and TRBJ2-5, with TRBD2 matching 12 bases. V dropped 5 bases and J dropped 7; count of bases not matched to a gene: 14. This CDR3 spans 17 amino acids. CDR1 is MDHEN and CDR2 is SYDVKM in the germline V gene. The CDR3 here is CASSARLAGGLLGTQYF. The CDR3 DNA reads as TGTGCCAGCAGTGCCCGCCTAGCGGGGGGGCTTCTGGGGACCCAGTACTTC. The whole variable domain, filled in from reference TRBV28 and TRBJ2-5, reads DVKVTQSSRYLVKRTGEKVFLECVQDMDHENMFWYRQDPGLGLRLIYFSYDVKMKEKGDIPEGYSVSREKKERFSLILESASTNQTSMYLCASSARLAGGLLGTQYFGPGTRLLVL.

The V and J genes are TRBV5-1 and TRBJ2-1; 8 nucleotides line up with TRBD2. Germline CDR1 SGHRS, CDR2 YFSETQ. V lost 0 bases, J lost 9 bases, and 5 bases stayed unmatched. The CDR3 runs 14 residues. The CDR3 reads CASSLGQRGREQFF. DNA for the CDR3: TGCGCCAGCAGCTTGGGTCAGCGGGGGCGTGAGCAGTTCTTC.

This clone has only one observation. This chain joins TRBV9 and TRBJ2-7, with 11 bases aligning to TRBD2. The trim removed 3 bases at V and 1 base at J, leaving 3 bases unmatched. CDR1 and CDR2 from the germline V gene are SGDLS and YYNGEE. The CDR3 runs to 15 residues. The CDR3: CASSESSGGSYEQYF. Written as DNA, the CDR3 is TGTGCCAGCAGCGAATCTAGCGGGGGGTCCTACGAGCAGTACTTC.

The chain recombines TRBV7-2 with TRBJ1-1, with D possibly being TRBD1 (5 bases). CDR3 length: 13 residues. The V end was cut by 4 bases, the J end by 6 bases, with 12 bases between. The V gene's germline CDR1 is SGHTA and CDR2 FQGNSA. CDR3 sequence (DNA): TGTGCCAGCAGCTCGGGGGTCCAGGCTGAAGCTTTCTTT. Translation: CASSSGVQAEAFF.

The CDR3 coding sequence is TGTGCCAGCAGCCCCGGACTCCGGGGGGCGAACACTGAAGCTTTCTTT. Translation gives CASSPGLRGANTEAFF. This rearrangement joins TRBV5-5 to TRBJ1-1; D is perhaps TRBD1 (6 bases). The CDR3 runs 16 residues. Trimming left V 4 bases short and J 1 base short, with 17 bases between. The germline V gene has CDR1 SGHKS and CDR2 YYEKEE (reference sequence).

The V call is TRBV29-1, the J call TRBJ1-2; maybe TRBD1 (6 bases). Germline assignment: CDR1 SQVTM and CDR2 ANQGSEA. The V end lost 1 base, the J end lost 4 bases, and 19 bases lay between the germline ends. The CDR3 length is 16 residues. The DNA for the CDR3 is TGCAGCGTTGAAGGGCGGCAGGGGTCGGCTAGCTATGGCTACACCTTC. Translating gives CSVEGRQGSASYGYTF.

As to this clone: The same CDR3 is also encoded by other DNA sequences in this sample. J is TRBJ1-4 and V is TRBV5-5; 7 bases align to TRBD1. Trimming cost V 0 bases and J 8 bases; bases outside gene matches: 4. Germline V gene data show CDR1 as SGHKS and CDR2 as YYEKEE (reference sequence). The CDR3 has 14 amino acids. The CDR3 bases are TGTGCCAGCAGCTTGGGACAGGGCGGGGAAAAACTGTTTTTT. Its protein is CASSLGQGGEKLFF.

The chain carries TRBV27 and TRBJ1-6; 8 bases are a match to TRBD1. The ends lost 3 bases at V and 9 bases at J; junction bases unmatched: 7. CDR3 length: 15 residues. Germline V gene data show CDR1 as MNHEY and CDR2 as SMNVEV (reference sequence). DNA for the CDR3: TGTGCCAGCAGTTTCAGTCAGGGGGCGCGTTCACCCCTCCACTTT. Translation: CASSFSQGARSPLHF.

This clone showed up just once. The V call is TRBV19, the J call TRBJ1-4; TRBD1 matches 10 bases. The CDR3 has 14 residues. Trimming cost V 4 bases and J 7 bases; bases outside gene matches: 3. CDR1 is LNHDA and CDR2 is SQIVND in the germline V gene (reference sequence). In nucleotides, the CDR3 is TGTGCCAGTAGTACGGGACAGGGGTTTGAAAAACTGTTTTTT. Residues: CASSTGQGFEKLFF.

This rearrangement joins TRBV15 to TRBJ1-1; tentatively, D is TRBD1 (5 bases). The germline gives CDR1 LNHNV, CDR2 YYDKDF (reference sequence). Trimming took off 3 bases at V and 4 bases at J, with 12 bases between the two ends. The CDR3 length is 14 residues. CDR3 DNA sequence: TGTGCCACCAGCAGCAAAGGGGCGCGCACTGAAGCTTTCTTT. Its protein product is CATSSKGARTEAFF.

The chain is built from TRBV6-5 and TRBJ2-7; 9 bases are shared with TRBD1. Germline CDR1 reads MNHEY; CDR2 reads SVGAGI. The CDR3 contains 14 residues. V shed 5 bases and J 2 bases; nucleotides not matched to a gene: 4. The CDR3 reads CASSRDRVAYEQYF. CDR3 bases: TGTGCCAGCAGTCGGGACAGGGTGGCCTACGAGCAGTACTTC.

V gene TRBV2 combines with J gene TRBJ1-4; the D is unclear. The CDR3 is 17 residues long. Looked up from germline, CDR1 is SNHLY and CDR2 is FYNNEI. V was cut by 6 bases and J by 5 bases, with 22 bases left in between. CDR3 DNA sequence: TGTGCCAGCAGCGGGGAAATAAGGGCATCGGTAAATGAAAAACTGTTTTTT. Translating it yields CASSGEIRASVNEKLFF.

In DNA, the CDR3 is TGTGCCAGCAGCCCCTCCCCCCTGGCCCGGGAGGCCAAAAACATTCAGTACTTC. Encoded protein: CASSPSPLAREAKNIQYF. This sequence joins TRBV7-6 and TRBJ2-4; perhaps TRBD2 as D (6 bases). Per germline, CDR1 SGHVS and CDR2 FNYEAQ. This CDR3 contains 18 residues. Between the trimmed V and J ends, which lost 5 bases and 1 base, there was a span of 21 bases.

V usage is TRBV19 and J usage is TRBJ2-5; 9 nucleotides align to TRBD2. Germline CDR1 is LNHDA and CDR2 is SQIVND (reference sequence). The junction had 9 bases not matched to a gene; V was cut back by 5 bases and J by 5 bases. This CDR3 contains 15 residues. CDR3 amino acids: CASSPRRGGWETQYF. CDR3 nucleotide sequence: TGTGCCAGTAGTCCCCGGCGGGGGGGCTGGGAGACCCAGTACTTC.

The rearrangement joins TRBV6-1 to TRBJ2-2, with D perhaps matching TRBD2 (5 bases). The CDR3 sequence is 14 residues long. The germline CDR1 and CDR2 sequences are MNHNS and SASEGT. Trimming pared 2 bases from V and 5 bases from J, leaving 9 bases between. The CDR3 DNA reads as TGTGCCAGCAGTGAATGGAGAGGGACCGGGGAGCTGTTTTTT. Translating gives CASSEWRGTGELFF.